Listed here are 28 T cell receptor beta chains from one sample, sequenced in a study of Tregs in tolerant kidney transplant recipients. Sequencing used immunoSEQ multiplex PCR; TCRdb keeps in-frame clones, though not all of them. The repertoire holds 70,000 to 95,000 clones, with around 93% as singletons. Source: Tregs from blood, taken before the transplant. All receptors come from a human donor who received a combined kidney and bone marrow transplant.

The J gene is TRBJ2-1, the V gene TRBV10-3, with 10 nucleotides matching TRBD2. The germline CDR1 and CDR2 sequences are ENHRY and SYGVKD. V gave up 6 bases and J gave up 3 bases; unmatched junction bases: 5. CDR3 length: 15 amino acids. CDR3 sequence (DNA): TGTGCCATCAGGCCAGCGGGAGGGAACTACAATGAGCAGTTCTTC. Translation: CAIRPAGGNYNEQFF.

V usage is TRBV19 and J usage is TRBJ2-7; 11 nucleotides agree with TRBD1. This CDR3 spans 16 amino acids. Germline assignment: CDR1 LNHDA and CDR2 SQIVND (reference sequence). J gave up 5 bases and V 4 bases, and 10 bases lay outside the gene matches. The CDR3 sequence is CASSRDRGTLRDEQYF. The DNA of the CDR3 is TGTGCCAGTAGTAGGGACAGGGGGACCCTTCGGGACGAGCAGTACTTC.

V is TRBV10-3 and J is TRBJ2-7, with D possibly TRBD2 on 5 matching bases. Trimming took 6 bases from V and 4 from J, leaving 16 bases between them. The CDR3 runs to 14 residues. CDR1 and CDR2 from the germline V gene are ENHRY and SYGVKD. CDR3 protein: CAISIGGREYEQYF. DNA of the CDR3: TGTGCCATCAGCATAGGAGGTAGGGAGTACGAGCAGTACTTC.

The rearrangement joins TRBV5-1 to TRBJ2-5, with 9 nucleotides matching TRBD1. Per the germline V gene, CDR1 is SGHRS and CDR2 is YFSETQ. V lost 0 bases and J lost 3; bases outside the gene matches: 0. This CDR3 contains 14 residues. The DNA of the CDR3 is TGCGCCAGCAGCTTGGGGACAGGGGAAGAGACCCAGTACTTC. As protein: CASSLGTGEETQYF. Using reference TRBV5-1 and TRBJ2-5 for the parts outside the CDR3, the full variable domain is KAGVTQTPRYLIKTRGQQVTLSCSPISGHRSVSWYQQTPGQGLQFLFEYFSETQRNKGNFPGRFSGRQFSNSRSEMNVSTLELGDSALYLCASSLGTGEETQYFGPGTRLLVL.

The J gene is TRBJ2-3, the V gene TRBV7-2, with D tentatively TRBD1 (6 bases). This CDR3 contains 16 residues. CDR1 and CDR2 from the germline V gene are SGHTA and FQGNSA. Trimming took 0 bases from V and 2 from J, leaving 12 bases between them. The CDR3 loop is CASSLAGQGITDTQYF. The CDR3, as DNA: TGTGCCAGCAGCTTAGCGGGGCAGGGGATCACAGATACGCAGTATTTT.

This rearrangement joins TRBV7-9 to TRBJ2-1, with TRBD2 identical over 7 bases. Trimming took 5 bases from V and 5 from J; bases not matched to a gene: 12. The germline gives CDR1 SEHNR, CDR2 FQNEAQ (reference sequence). This CDR3 is built from 16 residues. CDR3 sequence: CASSPQTGGSNNEQFF. CDR3 DNA sequence: TGTGCCAGCAGCCCCCAAACGGGAGGCTCAAACAATGAGCAGTTCTTC.

J is TRBJ2-5 and V is TRBV2; tentatively, D is TRBD1 or TRBD2 (5 bases each). Germline V gene data show CDR1 as SNHLY and CDR2 as FYNNEI. CDR3 length: 13 amino acids. V shed 10 bases and J shed 4 bases, with 16 bases lying between them. The CDR3 loop reads CATAWDPRETQYF. DNA of the CDR3: TGTGCCACCGCCTGGGACCCTAGAGAGACCCAGTACTTC.

This chain joins TRBV19 and TRBJ2-4; 8 positions match TRBD1. Germline CDR1 LNHDA, CDR2 SQIVND (reference sequence). There are 14 residues in the CDR3. The V and J ends lost 3 bases and 7 bases, in that order; junction bases with no gene match: 5. CDR3 nucleotides: TGTGCCAGTAGTATCAGGGGGCGCGTGAACATTCAGTACTTC. Translation gives CASSIRGRVNIQYF.

The CDR3 reads CASSERMGALSDTQYF. The CDR3 region has the DNA TGTGCCAGCAGTGAACGGATGGGAGCCTTGTCGGATACGCAGTATTTT. The chain joins TRBV25-1 to TRBJ2-3, with D possibly TRBD2 on 5 matching bases. Germline CDR1 reads MGHDK; CDR2 reads SYGVNS. The CDR3 consists of 16 residues. Deletions cut 2 bases from V and 6 bases from J, with 18 bases between.

The chain joins TRBV13 to TRBJ2-1; TRBD2 agrees at 12 bases. CDR3 size: 17 residues. Losses at the gene ends were 5 bases for V and 1 base for J; bases not matched to a gene: 6. Germline V gives CDR1 PRHDT, CDR2 FYEKMQ (reference sequence). The CDR3 DNA sequence: TGTGCCAGCAGCCTAAGGACTAGCGGGAATTCCTACAATGAGCAGTTCTTC. Its translation is CASSLRTSGNSYNEQFF.

The chain has TRBV5-1 and TRBJ1-1, with a weak D call TRBD1 (5 bases). The CDR3 has 14 amino acids. The V and J ends lost 2 bases and 0 bases respectively, with 8 bases between them. CDR1 is SGHRS and CDR2 is YFSETQ in the germline V gene. The CDR3 reads CASSFGGMNTEAFF. The CDR3 nucleotides are TGCGCCAGCAGCTTCGGGGGTATGAACACTGAAGCTTTCTTT.

The chain carries TRBV6-5 and TRBJ2-7; D assignment may be TRBD1 or TRBD2 (5 bases each). Per the germline V gene, CDR1 is MNHEY and CDR2 is SVGAGI. V was clipped by 0 bases and J by 9 bases, with 9 bases between them. This CDR3 is 12 amino acids long. The CDR3 nucleotides read TGTGCCAGCAGTTACTCGGGGGTCGGGCAGTACTTC. Translating it yields CASSYSGVGQYF.

This chain connects TRBV28 to TRBJ2-3; 8 positions agree with TRBD2. This CDR3 is 13 amino acids long. After removal of 5 bases from V and 5 bases from J, the junction contained 3 bases not matched to a gene. Germline V gene sequence: CDR1 MDHEN, CDR2 SYDVKM. The DNA for the CDR3 is TGTGCCAGCAGTCCGCGGGGGGAAGATACGCAGTATTTT. Protein product: CASSPRGEDTQYF.

The chain joins TRBV19 to TRBJ2-7; 10 bases agree with TRBD1. Germline V lookup: CDR1 LNHDA, CDR2 SQIVND (reference sequence). The CDR3 spans 14 residues. V lost 6 bases, J lost 2 bases, and 4 bases stayed unmatched. CDR3: CASRGQGGTYEQYF. In DNA, the CDR3 is TGTGCCAGTAGAGGACAGGGGGGCACCTACGAGCAGTACTTC.

V usage is TRBV27 and J usage is TRBJ1-5; D is ambiguous. The V end was cut by 8 bases, the J end by 3 bases, with 14 bases between. In germline, CDR1 is MNHEY, CDR2 SMNVEV (reference sequence). The CDR3 is 14 amino acids. The CDR3 sequence is CASRPEGFNQPQHF. In DNA, the CDR3 is TGTGCCAGCCGCCCTGAGGGTTTCAATCAGCCCCAGCATTTT.

This rearrangement joins TRBV19 to TRBJ1-4, with a possible D match to TRBD1 (6 bases). Germline V gene sequence: CDR1 LNHDA, CDR2 SQIVND (reference sequence). This CDR3 is built from 14 residues. V was cut by 4 bases and J by 7 bases, with 13 bases left in between. DNA of the CDR3: TGTGCCAGTAGTAGGGGGCAGGGGATTGAAAAACTGTTTTTT. Translation gives CASSRGQGIEKLFF.

With regard to this clone: At one of its ends the junction is not consistent with the germline gene, which may arise from a read error. This chain uses TRBV14 with TRBJ2-2; 9 nucleotides match TRBD1. This CDR3 is built from 15 residues. CDR1 is SGHDN, CDR2 FVKESK, per germline. The CDR3 nucleotides are TGTGCCAGCAGCCCGGGACAGGGTTCCACCGGGGAGCTGCTTTTT. The encoded protein is CASSPGQGSTGELLF.

This sequence joins TRBV11-2 and TRBJ2-2; TRBD2 matches 15 bases. This CDR3 is 16 amino acids long. Germline CDR1 and CDR2: SGHAT and FQNNGV. Losses at the gene ends were 4 bases for V and 5 bases for J; bases not matched to a gene: 2. CDR3 sequence (DNA): TGTGCCAGCAGCTCAGGACTAGCGGGAGGGACCGGGGAGCTGTTTTTT. Amino acid sequence: CASSSGLAGGTGELFF. The variable domain in full, with the rest retrieved from reference TRBV11-2 and TRBJ2-2, is EAGVAQSPRYKIIEKRQSVAFWCNPISGHATLYWYQQILGQGPKLLIQFQNNGVVDDSQLPKDRFSAERLKGVDSTLKIQPAKLEDSAVYLCASSSGLAGGTGELFFGEGSRLTVL.

The chain is built from TRBV28 and TRBJ1-6; D is possibly TRBD1 (5 bases). Germline CDR1 is MDHEN and CDR2 is SYDVKM. Trimming shortened V by 3 bases and J by 3 bases, and 9 bases separated the two germline ends. The CDR3 runs to 15 residues. This CDR3 reads CASSFRQGYNSPLHF. CDR3 DNA: TGTGCCAGCAGTTTTCGCCAGGGCTATAATTCACCCCTCCACTTT.

The chain links TRBV9 to TRBJ1-4, with 9 positions matching TRBD1. V lost 0 bases to trimming and J lost 7 bases; unmatched junction nucleotides: 7. The CDR3 has 16 residues. The germline V gene has CDR1 SGDLS and CDR2 YYNGEE. The CDR3 DNA reads as TGTGCCAGCAGCGTAGGTTACAGGGGGCTGATTGAAAAACTGTTTTTT. Its translation is CASSVGYRGLIEKLFF.

The chain recombines TRBV18 with TRBJ2-1, with a tentative D call TRBD2 (5 bases). V lost 2 bases and J lost 7, with 15 bases in between. The germline V gene has CDR1 KGHSH and CDR2 LQKENI. The CDR3 spans 15 residues. The CDR3 DNA reads as TGTGCCAGCTCACCAATAGTGGGAGTGTTGAATGAGCAGTTCTTC. Its protein product is CASSPIVGVLNEQFF.

V is TRBV18 and J is TRBJ1-2, with D maybe TRBD1 (5 bases). V lost 3 bases to trimming and J lost 7 bases, with 15 bases between them. Germline V gives CDR1 KGHSH, CDR2 LQKENI. The CDR3 extends over 14 amino acids. The CDR3 protein is CASSPLRGGSGYTF. DNA of the CDR3: TGTGCCAGCTCACCGCTACGGGGGGGAAGTGGCTACACCTTC.

This clone is a singleton in its sample. The V and J genes are TRBV4-3 and TRBJ2-3; D is ambiguous. V lost 4 bases and J 1 base, leaving 6 bases between the germline ends. Germline loops: CDR1 LGHNA, CDR2 YSLEER. The CDR3 spans 13 residues. The CDR3 reads CASSLTGTDTQYF. The CDR3 coding sequence is TGCGCCAGCAGCCTGACGGGCACAGATACGCAGTATTTT.

V is TRBV7-8 and J is TRBJ2-5, with 10 bases lining up with TRBD2. V lost 0 bases, J lost 3 bases, and 19 bases stayed unmatched. Per germline, CDR1 SGHVS and CDR2 FQNEAQ. The CDR3 runs 21 residues. CDR3 DNA: TGTGCCAGCAGCTTAGCCCAGGGGCTAGCGGGAGTCATAGGCCCGAAAGAGACCCAGTACTTC. This encodes CASSLAQGLAGVIGPKETQYF.

In DNA form, the CDR3 reads TGTGCCAGCAGTCCACCGGGACAGGGAGGTCCGGGGGAGCTGTTTTTT. Its protein is CASSPPGQGGPGELFF. The genes are TRBV28 and TRBJ2-2, with 9 bases fitting TRBD1. This CDR3 comprises 16 residues. Germline V gene data show CDR1 as MDHEN and CDR2 as SYDVKM. After removal of 5 bases from V and 8 bases from J, the junction contained 12 bases not matched to a gene.

J is TRBJ1-1 and V is TRBV9; possibly TRBD1 for D (5 bases). V was cut by 8 bases and J by 0 bases, with 20 bases left in between. The CDR3 is made up of 16 amino acids. Germline CDR1 is SGDLS and CDR2 is YYNGEE. CDR3 protein: CARTIQDTFMNTEAFF. Here the CDR3 DNA reads TGTGCCAGGACAATACAGGACACTTTTATGAACACTGAAGCTTTCTTT.

In this sample, this clone turned up once. The rearrangement joins TRBV7-9 to TRBJ2-2, with 8 nucleotides matching TRBD1. The CDR3 runs 15 residues. From germline, CDR1 is SEHNR and CDR2 FQNEAQ (reference sequence). The V gene end was trimmed by 6 bases and the J gene end by 0 bases; junction bases not matched to a gene: 3. The DNA of the CDR3 is TGTGCCAGCAGTAAACAGGGGGCGAACACCGGGGAGCTGTTTTTT. Its protein product is CASSKQGANTGELFF.

This chain joins TRBV15 and TRBJ2-7, with TRBD1 matching 9 bases. From germline, CDR1 is LNHNV and CDR2 YYDKDF (reference sequence). The length of the CDR3 is 15 residues. The V gene end was trimmed by 1 base and the J gene end by 1 base; junction bases not matched to a gene: 2. CDR3 in amino acids: CATSRAGQGSYEQYF. The CDR3 coding sequence is TGTGCCACCAGCAGAGCGGGACAGGGATCCTACGAGCAGTACTTC. Combining the CDR3 with reference TRBV15 and TRBJ2-7 gives the whole variable domain DAMVIQNPRYQVTQFGKPVTLSCSQTLNHNVMYWYQQKSSQAPKLLFHYYDKDFNNEADTPDNFQSRRPNTSFCFLDIRSPGLGDTAMYLCATSRAGQGSYEQYFGPGTRLTVT.